This T cell receptor beta chain originates from a study of blood T cell repertoires in COVID-19. The overall study: The United States, Italy and Spain supplied acute and convalescent COVID-19 samples.

V gave up 3 bases and J gave up 8 bases; unmatched junction bases: 2. The CDR3 spans 14 residues. Germline CDR1 and CDR2: MNHNY and SVGAGI (reference sequence). As handled by the study authors: Counts of nucleated cells, estimated from reference gene primer amplification, were obtained. The assay was immunoSEQ multiplex PCR, and TCRdb's table has in-frame clones only and misses some. V, J and clone size were drawn from that table, and D and trimming were deduced from the DNA. The data hold about 35,000 clones, with about four fifths observed a single time. This clone was detected only once. The clonotype comes from a man older than 75 with active or convalescent COVID-19. The rearrangement links TRBV6-6 to TRBJ1-6, with TRBD1 identical over 9 bases. Sequencing used peripheral blood. CDR3 coding DNA: TGTGCCAGCAGTTATCGGACAGGGGATTCACCCCTCCACTTT. Amino acids: CASSYRTGDSPLHF.